There are a few counts of the clone carrying this TCR beta chain. The sample comes from a study of T cells in Graves' hyperthyroidism and ophthalmopathy. J lost 2 bases, V lost 5 bases, and 6 bases had no gene match. The CDR3 runs to 14 residues. The germline V gene encodes CDR1 SQVTM and CDR2 ANQGSEA. Using RNA transcripts as the source, TCR beta CDR3 regions were amplified. TCR CDR3 underwent first-round RT-PCR with the HTBI primer set. MiXCR, applied by TCRdb to the multiplex PCR reads, yields one record per CDR3 protein. The repertoire holds 500,000 to 600,000 distinct CDR3 sequences, with 35% to 55% as singletons.

The chain employs TRBV29-1 and TRBJ1-5, with 7 bases fitting TRBD1. The sequenced sample consisted of peripheral blood or thyroid tissue (not recorded which). This receptor was taken from an adult woman with Graves' disease, either hyperthyroidism or ophthalmopathy (not recorded which). This chain's CDR3 is CSVLTGMGNQPQHF. The CDR3 bases are TGCAGCGTTCTGACAGGGATGGGCAATCAGCCCCAGCATTTT.